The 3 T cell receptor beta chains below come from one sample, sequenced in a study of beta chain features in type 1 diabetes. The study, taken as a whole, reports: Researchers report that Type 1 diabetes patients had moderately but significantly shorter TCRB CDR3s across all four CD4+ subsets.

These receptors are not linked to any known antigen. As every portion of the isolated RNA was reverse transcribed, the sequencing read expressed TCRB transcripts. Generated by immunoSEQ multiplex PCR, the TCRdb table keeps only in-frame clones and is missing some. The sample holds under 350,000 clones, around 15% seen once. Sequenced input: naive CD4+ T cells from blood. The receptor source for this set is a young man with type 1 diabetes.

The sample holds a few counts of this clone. This CDR3 reads CSVEDQGNTEAFF. Here the CDR3 DNA reads TGCAGCGTTGAGGATCAGGGAAACACTGAAGCTTTCTTT. The chain combines TRBV29-1 with TRBJ1-1; possibly TRBD1 for D (5 bases). This CDR3 is 13 amino acids long. The ends were cut back, 3 bases at V and 2 bases at J, with 10 bases in the middle. The germline gives CDR1 SQVTM, CDR2 ANQGSEA.

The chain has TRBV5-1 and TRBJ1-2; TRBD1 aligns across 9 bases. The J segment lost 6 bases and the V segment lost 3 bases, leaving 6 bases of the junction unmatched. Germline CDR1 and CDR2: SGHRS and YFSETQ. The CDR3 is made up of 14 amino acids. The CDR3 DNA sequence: TGCGCCAGCAGCTCGGACAGGGGACAAGATGGCTACACCTTC. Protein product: CASSSDRGQDGYTF.

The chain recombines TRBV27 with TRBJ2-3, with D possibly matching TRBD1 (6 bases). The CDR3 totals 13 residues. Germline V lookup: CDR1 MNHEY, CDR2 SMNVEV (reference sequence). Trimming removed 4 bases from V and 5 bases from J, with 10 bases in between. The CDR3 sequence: CASSSGTLDTQYF. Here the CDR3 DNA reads TGTGCCAGCAGTTCCGGGACACTAGATACGCAGTATTTT.